This paragraph covers one TCR beta chain sequence. This clonotype was detected only a few times. Its antigen is still unknown. No much larger clone is present one base from it, and per-base qualities are unavailable. The sample is drawn from a study of blood T cells in healthy people across ages (dated by TCRdb to between 2014 and 2016). In the study overall: Template switching captured roughly one uniquely barcoded TCR beta cDNA molecule per two T cells in model experiments. The study measured age-related changes in TCR beta repertoire diversity using deep sequencing normalized with unique cDNA molecular identifiers. The donors were divided into four age groups: young (average roughly 15 years), middle-aged (almost 40), aged (62) and long-lived (around 80). Using the same blood draw, the study looked at two additional independent replicas of 1 million unique cDNA reads for two donors, one aged 18 to 30 and the other aged 80 or older. Findings and caveats that apply to the study as a whole: Donor CMV infection status was unknown, potentially confounding age-related changes in expanded clonotypes. Because profiling used bulk unsorted PBMCs, naive and antigen-experienced compartments could not be compared conclusively. Total diversity estimates from one million sequenced T cells were considered lower bounds and underestimates. A strong correlation was found between observed TCR beta diversity and the percentage of naive T cells measured by flow cytometry. The long-lived group showed more naive CD4+ T cells, fewer expanded clones and increased TCR diversity than the aged group, suggesting age selection. As age increased, observed TCR beta diversity per million T cells dropped in a roughly linear way, and a significant reduction was already evident by age about 40.

Receptor amplification or capture employed 5' RACE. Instrument used: Illumina HiSeq 2500. A second PCR of about 7 to 12 cycles was run with a J-beta primer mix and a sample-barcoded 5' primer. Each TCR beta cDNA molecule received a unique molecular identifier from a template-switch 5' adaptor carrying 12 random nucleotides. Each sample yielded at least 2.5 million CDR3-containing paired-end reads. First-strand cDNA was synthesized from all RNA with the Mint cDNA synthesis kit, primed by a TRBC-specific oligonucleotide. Following uracil-DNA glycosylase treatment, all cDNA underwent a first 18-cycle PCR with the universal primers M1SS and BC2_uni_R. As for how the authors treated the data: Each sample was normalized by randomly selecting 1 million high-quality reads, each carrying a distinct molecular identifier. Reads with shared molecular identifiers were discarded instead of being binned into consensus sequences. MiTCR, run with a Q25 quality threshold and the strictest error-elimination algorithm, handled CDR3 identification, clonotype clustering and error correction. A nonparametric unseen species model using Euler transformation provided a lower-bound estimate of total TCR beta diversity. TCRdb reran the public reads through fastp at Q25 and MiXCR, keeping productive beta chains. Rows are combined by CDR3 protein, so each entry shows the most common genes and DNA. The V and J calls and clone size are TCRdb's, not the authors'. In all, the sample holds 750,000 to 1,000,000 distinct CDR3 sequences, and around 29% of those were seen once. The ten largest make up roughly a tenth of the sample.

V loses 8 bases, J loses 10 bases, and the germline ends lie 18 bases apart. The germline V gene (reference sequence) sets CDR1 to MNHEY and CDR2 to SMNVEV. The CDR3 numbers 14 residues from cysteine through phenylalanine. The only DNA kept is the CDR3, 42 bases in frame from the first base. Systemically healthy Caucasian individuals from Russia, some 36 in total and aged about 6 to 100 years, were included as donors. Each donor gave 9.5 to 10 milliliters of peripheral blood, drawn into EDTA-treated Vacutainer tubes. Ficoll-Paque density-gradient centrifugation was used to isolate PBMCs, with at least 7 million per sample. Trizol reagent was used to extract total RNA from PBMCs, with at least 6 micrograms per sample. Naive CD45RAhigh/CD27high T cell percentages were measured by flow cytometry on a PBMC aliquot from every donor. These same data were also listed under a study on T cells of mothers and their children. That second report states: Nine systemically healthy Caucasian individuals served as donors, namely three mothers together with their six children. cDNA synthesis consumed the entire amount of extracted RNA, loaded at approximately 1.6 ug RNA in each 15 ul reaction. In the second PCR, sample barcodes and 2-4 random nucleotides were introduced via the M1S primer. Over 9.5 million TCR beta CDR3 reads were obtained for each mother, and 2.7 million or so reads were obtained for each child. TCR recombination output is similarly shaped by thymic selection in related and unrelated pairs, with a minor effect exerted by inherited differences. Normalized repertoire overlap was always slightly but never significantly higher in related than unrelated mother-child pairs. Persistent microchimeric T cell clones were not detected, at a sensitivity of 95 to 100 clones per million clonotypes. Deep NGS was used in the study to compare the TCR beta repertoires of mothers and children and to look for features that separate related mother-child pairs from unrelated individuals. The mean age was roughly 40 +/- 4 years for the mothers and about 12 +/- 4 years for the children. After adapter ligation with NEBNext reagents, the libraries were sequenced on Illumina HiSeq 2000 with 100+100 nt paired-end reads. To prevent cross-contamination, the mother and child libraries were prepared a month apart and were sequenced in separate runs. Each donor had between roughly 500,000 and 2,200,000 distinct TCR beta clonotypes identified. Naive TCR beta clonotypes were estimated from low-frequency clonotypes matched to each donor's FACS-determined naive share, without sorting.

Sequenced input: blood. The TCR was taken from a woman in her thirties or forties in good health. The chain couples TRBV27 to TRBJ1-6; the D gene identity is not certain. The DNA reads as follows: TGTGCCAGCGGCGCACCGGGCCCTAGGTCACCCCTCCACTTT. Its protein product is CASGAPGPRSPLHF.